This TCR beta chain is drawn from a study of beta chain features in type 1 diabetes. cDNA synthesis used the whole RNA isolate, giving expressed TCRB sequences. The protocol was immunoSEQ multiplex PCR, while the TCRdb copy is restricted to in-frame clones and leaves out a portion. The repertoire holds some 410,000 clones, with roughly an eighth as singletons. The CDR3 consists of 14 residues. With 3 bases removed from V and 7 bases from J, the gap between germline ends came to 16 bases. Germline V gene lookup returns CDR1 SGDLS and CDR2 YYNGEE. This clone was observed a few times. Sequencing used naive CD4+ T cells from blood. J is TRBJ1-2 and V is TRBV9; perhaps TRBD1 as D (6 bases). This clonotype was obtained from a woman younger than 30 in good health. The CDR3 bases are TGTGCCAGCAGCGGGGGGCCCTTCGATCTTGGCTACACCTTC. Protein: CASSGGPFDLGYTF.